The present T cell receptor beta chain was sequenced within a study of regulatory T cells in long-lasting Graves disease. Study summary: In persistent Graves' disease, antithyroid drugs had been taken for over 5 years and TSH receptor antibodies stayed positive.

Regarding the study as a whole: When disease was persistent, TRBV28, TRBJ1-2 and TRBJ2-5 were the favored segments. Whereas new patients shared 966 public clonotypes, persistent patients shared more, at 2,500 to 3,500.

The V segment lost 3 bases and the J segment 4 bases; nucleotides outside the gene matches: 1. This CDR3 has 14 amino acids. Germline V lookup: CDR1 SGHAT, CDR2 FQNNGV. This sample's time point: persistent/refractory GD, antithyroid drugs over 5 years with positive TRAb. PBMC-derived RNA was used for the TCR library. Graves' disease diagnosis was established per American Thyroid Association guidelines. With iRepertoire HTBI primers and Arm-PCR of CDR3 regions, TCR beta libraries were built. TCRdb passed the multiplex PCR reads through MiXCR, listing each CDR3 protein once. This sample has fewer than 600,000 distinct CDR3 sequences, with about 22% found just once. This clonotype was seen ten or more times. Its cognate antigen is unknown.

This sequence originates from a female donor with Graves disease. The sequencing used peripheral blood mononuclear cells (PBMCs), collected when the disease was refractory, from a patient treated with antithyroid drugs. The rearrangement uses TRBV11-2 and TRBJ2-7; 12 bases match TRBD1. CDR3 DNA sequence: TGTGCCAGCAGCTTGGGACAGGGGGCTTACGAGCAGTACTTC. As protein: CASSLGQGAYEQYF. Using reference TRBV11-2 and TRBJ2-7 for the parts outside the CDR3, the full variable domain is EAGVAQSPRYKIIEKRQSVAFWCNPISGHATLYWYQQILGQGPKLLIQFQNNGVVDDSQLPKDRFSAERLKGVDSTLKIQPAKLEDSAVYLCASSLGQGAYEQYFGPGTRLTVT.